This TCR beta chain was recovered during a study of beta chain features in type 1 diabetes. CDR3 length: 11 amino acids. Germline CDR1 SNHLY, CDR2 FYNNEI. Between the trimmed V and J ends, which lost 4 bases and 7 bases, there was a span of 5 bases. General study results and limits: High-TCR-expressing cells could be over-represented by cDNA sequencing. Patients with Type 1 diabetes showed moderately but significantly shorter TCRB CDR3s in all four CD4+ subsets.

Heparinised blood was drawn once per donor, averaging around 120 mL. In all sorted populations, purity surpassed 95%. In the case of this clone: The antigen remains undetermined.

Reverse transcription of all isolated RNA meant that expressed TCRB transcripts were sequenced. Produced via immunoSEQ multiplex PCR; TCRdb's table is partial and in-frame only. In the table there are hundreds of thousands of clones, around 16% of which are singletons. The rearrangement joins TRBV2 to TRBJ2-1; D not certain. The sequenced material came from naive CD4+ T cells from blood. The TCR originated in a man younger than 35 in good health. CDR3 sequence reads: CASSGLNEQFF. Here the CDR3 DNA reads TGTGCCAGCAGTGGACTTAATGAGCAGTTCTTC.